This entry is about one T cell receptor beta chain. Its antigen is not known. This entry is derived from a study of cytomegalovirus exposure and HLA in healthy donors. Across the study: Earlier findings included 117 million unique TCR beta sequences obtained from about 170 million T cells.

Primers for the PCR totalled 60 Vbeta and 13 Jbeta. The table came from immunoSEQ multiplex PCR; TCRdb's copy has only in-frame clones and leaves some out. The table records roughly 100,000 clones, roughly four fifths of them present only once. Study outcomes and limitations: In vitro testing confirmed a few CMV-associated chains as specific for CMV antigens. Among CMV-associated TCR beta chains, most appeared HLA-restricted in a later analysis.

The length of the CDR3 is 13 residues. CDR1 SQVTM and CDR2 ANQGSEA come from the germline V gene. The V gene end was trimmed by 6 bases and the J gene end by 7 bases; junction bases not matched to a gene: 10. The genes are TRBV29-1 and TRBJ1-1, with 8 bases identical to TRBD1. The sequencing input was PBMCs. The TCR sequence derives from a man aged 50-59 years in good health and CMV-seronegative. The CDR3: CSVAGTGTVEAFF. The CDR3 DNA reads as TGCAGCGTCGCTGGGACAGGTACGGTTGAAGCTTTCTTT.